These 12 T cell receptor beta chains were all obtained from the same sample, sequenced in a study of blood T cell repertoires in COVID-19 (dated by TCRdb to the early 2020s). The method was the immunoSEQ multiplex PCR assay. In TCRdb, the immuneACCESS table is reduced to in-frame sequences with V and J assigned. These tables do not hold every clone; where another copy was compared, an unresolved V gene accounts for under half, and the others remain unexplained. Here the sample has roughly 200,000 clones; about three quarters occur a single time. About 2.8% of the sample goes to the ten largest clones. The sequenced sample consisted of peripheral blood. These receptors came from a woman of 80 years or more with active or convalescent COVID-19.

J is TRBJ2-3 and V is TRBV4-2, with TRBD2 as a possible D gene (5 bases). Between the trimmed V and J ends, which lost 0 bases and 8 bases, there was a span of 15 bases. Per germline, CDR1 LGHNA and CDR2 YNFKEQ. The CDR3 runs to 15 residues. DNA for the CDR3: TGTGCCAGCAGCCAAGATCCTGCCATTGGGAGTACGCAGTATTTT. Translating it yields CASSQDPAIGSTQYF.

This rearrangement joins TRBV5-1 to TRBJ2-7; 9 bases are shared with TRBD1. V shed 0 bases, J shed 4 bases, and the junction held 5 bases outside the gene matches. The CDR3 has 15 residues. Germline V lookup: CDR1 SGHRS, CDR2 YFSETQ. The CDR3 DNA reads TGCGCCAGCAGCTTGGGGACAGGGGTTGGATACGAGCAGTACTTC. Its translation: CASSLGTGVGYEQYF.

This clone was seen many times. This sequence joins TRBV19 and TRBJ1-6; D gene unclear. CDR3 length equals 18 residues. Trimming removed 1 base at V and 7 bases at J, with 20 bases between. Per the germline V gene, CDR1 is LNHDA and CDR2 is SQIVND (reference sequence). The CDR3 nucleotides read TGTGCCAGTAGTATAGGGTATCGAGGATCCCGTAAAAATTCACCCCTCCACTTT. Protein: CASSIGYRGSRKNSPLHF.

In its sample, this clone was seen a few times. The genes are TRBV27 and TRBJ1-6; tentatively, D is TRBD1 (5 bases). CDR1 is MNHEY and CDR2 is SMNVEV in the germline V gene (reference sequence). The CDR3 runs 17 residues. V shed 6 bases and J shed 0 bases, with 15 bases lying between them. The CDR3 reads CASSKGLLSSYNSPLHF. CDR3 in DNA: TGTGCCAGCAGCAAGGGACTCCTTAGCTCCTATAATTCACCCCTCCACTTT.

The chain combines TRBV3-1 (or the pseudogene TRBV3-2) with TRBJ1-1; D call uncertain. The V and J ends lost 4 bases and 7 bases respectively, with 13 bases between them. The CDR3 is 13 residues long. Germline values: CDR1 LGHDT, CDR2 YNNKEL (reference sequence). The CDR3 bases are TGTGCCAGCAGCCCCCGAAGAGGATTTGAAGCTTTCTTT. This sequence encodes CASSPRRGFEAFF.

This clone occurred a few times. The chain has TRBV14 and TRBJ1-6, with D possibly matching TRBD1 (5 bases). Trimming took 4 bases from V and 5 from J, leaving 15 bases between them. CDR1 SGHDN and CDR2 FVKESK come from the germline V gene. CDR3 length: 16 amino acids. This CDR3 is CASSLLGQGHNSPLHF. In DNA form, the CDR3 reads TGTGCCAGCAGCCTGTTAGGGCAGGGTCATAATTCACCCCTCCACTTT.

The CDR3, as DNA: TGTGCCACCAGTGACACACTAGCTCTAGGTGAGCAGTTCTTC. Translation: CATSDTLALGEQFF. This chain uses TRBV24-1 with TRBJ2-1; a possible D gene is TRBD2 (6 bases). The CDR3 is made up of 14 amino acids. V lost 4 bases and J lost 9, with 15 bases in between. Germline CDR1 and CDR2: KGHDR and SFDVKD.

This clone showed up just a few times. CDR3 sequence (DNA): TGTGCCAGCCCCCCGGGGGGAAATACCGGGAGCACAGATACGCAGTATTTT. As protein: CASPPGGNTGSTDTQYF. The chain joins TRBV28 to TRBJ2-3, with TRBD2 matching 7 bases. The CDR3 sequence is 17 residues long. With 8 bases clipped from V and 0 bases from J, the junction kept 14 bases outside the gene matches. Germline V lookup: CDR1 MDHEN, CDR2 SYDVKM.

The genes are TRBV12-3 or TRBV12-4 and TRBJ1-4, with D possibly being TRBD1 (6 bases). The CDR3 runs to 13 residues. Trimming cost V 4 bases and J 8 bases, with 11 bases left between them. The chain's CDR3 is CASSSRQAEKLFF. CDR3 sequence (DNA): TGTGCCAGCAGTTCGAGACAGGCGGAAAAACTGTTTTTT.

This chain connects TRBV28 to TRBJ1-6; D remains unclear. Germline CDR1 is MDHEN and CDR2 is SYDVKM. V dropped 7 bases and J dropped 11 bases, with 15 bases sitting between them. This CDR3 comprises 13 residues. CDR3 sequence reads: CASTRGRFPPLHF. CDR3 coding DNA: TGTGCCAGCACCCGGGGTCGGTTCCCACCCCTCCACTTT.

V is TRBV27 and J is TRBJ1-1; D is unclear. Germline values: CDR1 MNHEY, CDR2 SMNVEV (reference sequence). The CDR3 extends over 14 amino acids. The V gene lost 3 bases and the J gene lost 6 bases, with 14 bases spanning the gap. CDR3 residues: CASSFSIQKAEAFF. CDR3 in DNA: TGTGCCAGCAGTTTTTCTATACAGAAGGCTGAAGCTTTCTTT.

The chain couples TRBV13 to TRBJ1-1; 8 nucleotides align to TRBD1. The junction had 7 bases not matched to a gene; V was cut back by 4 bases and J by 0 bases. Germline-derived CDR1 and CDR2 are PRHDT and FYEKMQ (reference sequence). The CDR3 is 16 amino acids. Written as DNA, the CDR3 is TGTGCCAGCAGCTCAGGGGGCGCGGGGATGAACACTGAAGCTTTCTTT. Protein product: CASSSGGAGMNTEAFF. The whole variable domain, remainder taken from reference TRBV13 and TRBJ1-1, is AAGVIQSPRHLIKEKRETATLKCYPIPRHDTVYWYQQGPGQDPQFLISFYEKMQSDKGSIPDRFSAQQFSDYHSELNMSSLELGDSALYFCASSSGGAGMNTEAFFGQGTRLTVV.